The entry below gives a single TCR beta chain sequence along with its context. Its specificity is not known. The sequenced fragment ends 3 residues before the CDR3 boundary, so the rest is inferred from the germline J gene. The same CDR3 can be traced to other DNA sequences in this sample. Repertoires were generated with immunoSEQ multiplex PCR, while TCRdb's copy carries only in-frame clones and drops some. There are 15,000 to 20,000 clones in the sample, with about 10% held by the top ten. This entry belongs to a study of T cells in women clearing cervical HPV infection. Study-wide context: Case blood drawn at lesion detection; control blood after infection cleared. Only a few women had HLA typing results available. Findings and caveats of the study: Repertoire richness, not evenness, was significantly elevated in CIN3+ cases versus controls.

The length of the CDR3 is 14 residues. Trimming took 4 bases from V and 9 from J; bases not matched to a gene: 8. Germline CDR1 and CDR2: GTSNPN and SVGIG (reference sequence). The TCR was taken from a woman between 18 and 69 years old with a cervical HPV16 infection that either progressed to CIN3+ or cleared (not recorded which). This sequence joins TRBV30 and TRBJ1-6; 8 bases are a match to TRBD1. The sequencing sample was made of blood buffy coat. This chain's CDR3 is CAWTGGFLGSPLHF. CDR3 DNA (partial): TGTGCCTGGACAGGGGGCTTCTTAGGTTCACCC.